These 25 T cell receptor beta chains originate from one sample sequenced in a study of T cell clones after liver transplantation. The method was immunoSEQ multiplex PCR; TCRdb's version includes in-frame clones alone and lacks a portion of them. Of 51,000 or so clones listed, about nine tenths are singletons. Material: CD8+ T cells from blood, obtained 12 months after liver transplant. The receptors derive from a human patient who received a liver transplant. A subset of T cells may come from the graft donor.

The chain uses TRBV19 and TRBJ2-1; tentative D call: TRBD1 (6 bases). CDR1 and CDR2 (germline): LNHDA, SQIVND (reference sequence). Trimming pared 5 bases from V and 4 bases from J, leaving 9 bases between. The CDR3 length is 13 residues. The DNA of the CDR3 is TGTGCCAGTAGTCCCACAGGGTACAATGAGCAGTTCTTC. Its translation is CASSPTGYNEQFF.

The V gene is TRBV4-1, the J gene TRBJ1-3, with D unresolved. Trimming left V 6 bases short and J 0 bases short, with 12 bases between. This CDR3 has 15 amino acids. Germline CDR1 and CDR2: MGHRA and YSYEKL. The CDR3 sequence: CASSSVLSSGNTIYF. The CDR3 DNA is TGCGCCAGCAGTTCTGTCTTAAGCTCTGGAAACACCATATATTTT.

This chain uses TRBV20-1 with TRBJ2-7; D is undetermined. CDR1 is DFQATT, CDR2 SNEGSKA, per germline (reference sequence). This CDR3 has 11 residues. Trimming pared 8 bases from V and 1 base from J, leaving 9 bases between. CDR3 amino acids: CSLPLSYEQYF. In DNA form, the CDR3 reads TGCAGTCTCCCATTATCCTACGAGCAGTACTTC.

The V gene is TRBV6-5, the J gene TRBJ2-2; TRBD2 might be the D (5 bases). V was clipped by 0 bases and J by 6 bases, with 8 bases between them. The CDR3 extends over 14 amino acids. Germline CDR1 is MNHEY and CDR2 is SVGAGI. Here the CDR3 reads CASSYSGASGELFF. CDR3 in DNA: TGTGCCAGCAGTTACTCGGGAGCCTCCGGGGAGCTGTTTTTT.

The gene calls are TRBV7-8 and TRBJ2-1; 11 bases are a match to TRBD2. The CDR3 is 15 amino acids. The V gene's germline CDR1 is SGHVS and CDR2 FQNEAQ. The V and J ends lost 4 bases and 8 bases, in that order; junction bases with no gene match: 7. The DNA for the CDR3 is TGTGCCAGCAGCTCGACTAGCGGGGCCAATGATGAGCAGTTCTTC. It specifies CASSSTSGANDEQFF. The whole variable domain, filled in from reference TRBV7-8 and TRBJ2-1, reads GAGVSQSPRYKVAKRGQDVALRCDPISGHVSLFWYQQALGQGPEFLTYFQNEAQLDKSGLPSDRFFAERPEGSVSTLKIQRTQQEDSAVYLCASSSTSGANDEQFFGPGTRLTVL.

This clone was observed a few times. The chain joins TRBV4-3 to TRBJ2-7; D might be TRBD1 or TRBD2, each matching 5 bases. V lost 1 base to trimming and J lost 5 bases, with 15 bases between them. Looked up from germline, CDR1 is LGHNA and CDR2 is YSLEER. The CDR3 has 15 amino acids. The CDR3 protein is CASSQGSGWGHEQYF. CDR3 bases: TGCGCCAGCAGCCAAGGCTCAGGGTGGGGACACGAGCAGTACTTC.

The rearrangement links TRBV5-1 to TRBJ2-7; 9 nucleotides line up with TRBD1. J lost 2 bases, V lost 4 bases, and 7 bases had no gene match. The CDR3 sequence is 15 residues long. Germline V CDR1 and CDR2: SGHRS, YFSETQ. CDR3 loop: CASSPWRQGAYEQYF. The CDR3 nucleotides are TGCGCCAGCAGCCCATGGAGACAGGGGGCCTACGAGCAGTACTTC.

The rearrangement uses TRBV6-5 and TRBJ1-5; D is ambiguous. The germline V and J ends were trimmed by 6 bases and 2 bases, with 11 bases remaining between them. The CDR3 totals 14 residues. The germline V gene has CDR1 MNHEY and CDR2 SVGAGI. CDR3 amino acids: CASRSGVGNQPQHF. CDR3 nucleotides: TGTGCCAGCAGGAGCGGGGTCGGCAATCAGCCCCAGCATTTT.

The V gene is TRBV9, the J gene TRBJ1-2; no firm D call. The V and J ends lost 0 bases and 3 bases respectively, with 9 bases between them. The length of the CDR3 is 14 residues. Germline V lookup: CDR1 SGDLS, CDR2 YYNGEE. The CDR3 DNA reads TGTGCCAGCAGCGTAGCCGCGGTCGACTATGGCTACACCTTC. Amino acid sequence: CASSVAAVDYGYTF.

The chain recombines TRBV5-1 with TRBJ2-7; no definite D call. This CDR3 spans 13 amino acids. The germline CDR1 and CDR2 sequences are SGHRS and YFSETQ. Trimming removed 0 bases from V and 7 bases from J, with 11 bases in between. CDR3 bases: TGCGCCAGCAGCTTGGCCCCTTCACCGGAGCAGTACTTC. Amino acids: CASSLAPSPEQYF. Variable domain in full (rest from reference TRBV5-1 and TRBJ2-7): KAGVTQTPRYLIKTRGQQVTLSCSPISGHRSVSWYQQTPGQGLQFLFEYFSETQRNKGNFPGRFSGRQFSNSRSEMNVSTLELGDSALYLCASSLAPSPEQYFGPGTRLTVT.

This rearrangement joins TRBV5-1 to TRBJ1-2; D unclear. The V and J ends lost 0 bases and 2 bases respectively, with 8 bases between them. Germline V gene data show CDR1 as SGHRS and CDR2 as YFSETQ. This CDR3 region has 14 residues. CDR3 in DNA: TGCGCCAGCAGCTTGGAAGGGAACAACTATGGCTACACCTTC. The encoded protein is CASSLEGNNYGYTF.

Comments on this clone: Since a much larger clone is just one base distant, this may be a read error. Within the sample, other DNA sequences also encode this same CDR3. The chain joins TRBV28 to TRBJ2-7, with D possibly TRBD2 on 5 matching bases. Trimming cost V 3 bases and J 3 bases, with 6 bases left between them. This CDR3 spans 12 amino acids. The germline CDR1 and CDR2 sequences are MDHEN and SYDVKM. CDR3 amino acids: CASSFRGYEQYF. CDR3 coding DNA: TGTGCCAGCAGTTTTCGGGGCTACGAGCAGTACTTC.

The rearrangement links TRBV9 to TRBJ2-3; 7 bases are shared with TRBD1. The CDR3 contains 16 residues. With V trimmed by 3 bases and J by 3 bases, 10 bases remained unmatched. CDR1 and CDR2 from the germline V gene are SGDLS and YYNGEE. The CDR3 DNA reads as TGTGCCAGCAGCGCCCTCCCAGGGGGTTGGACAGATACGCAGTATTTT. Protein product: CASSALPGGWTDTQYF.

The chain recombines TRBV7-9 with TRBJ2-7; 10 nucleotides align to TRBD1. Losses at the gene ends were 1 base for V and 3 bases for J; bases not matched to a gene: 6. This CDR3 has 16 residues. Per germline, CDR1 SEHNR and CDR2 FQNEAQ (reference sequence). The chain's CDR3 is CASSLVRQGAHYEQYF. As DNA, the CDR3 is TGTGCCAGCAGCTTAGTCAGACAGGGGGCTCACTACGAGCAGTACTTC.

This clone turned up a few times. The chain carries TRBV28 and TRBJ1-5, with D perhaps matching TRBD1 (5 bases). Trimming stripped 3 bases from V and 9 bases from J, with 12 bases between. The germline gives CDR1 MDHEN, CDR2 SYDVKM. The CDR3 runs 13 residues. The CDR3 loop reads CASSLGDPGPQHF. The CDR3 DNA is TGTGCCAGCAGTTTGGGGGACCCGGGGCCCCAGCATTTT.

This rearrangement joins TRBV19 to TRBJ2-1; 11 bases line up with TRBD2. The CDR3 spans 15 residues. With 4 bases clipped from V and 3 bases from J, the junction kept 2 bases outside the gene matches. The germline gives CDR1 LNHDA, CDR2 SQIVND (reference sequence). For the CDR3, the DNA is TGTGCCAGTAGTACCCTAGCGGGAGGCTACAATGAGCAGTTCTTC. It yields the protein CASSTLAGGYNEQFF.

This chain joins TRBV20-1 and TRBJ1-2; possibly TRBD1 for D (6 bases). Per germline, CDR1 DFQATT and CDR2 SNEGSKA (reference sequence). The V end lost 6 bases, the J end lost 5 bases, and 10 bases lay between the germline ends. The CDR3 has 11 amino acids. The CDR3 bases are TGCAGTGCGTGGACAGCATATGGCTACACCTTC. This encodes CSAWTAYGYTF.

This CDR3 reads CASSVGGAEAFF. The CDR3 bases are TGTGCCAGCAGCGTAGGGGGGGCTGAAGCTTTCTTT. V gene TRBV9 combines with J gene TRBJ1-1, with D possibly TRBD1 on 5 matching bases. CDR1 SGDLS and CDR2 YYNGEE come from the germline V gene. The CDR3 is 12 residues long. The V end lost 0 bases, the J end lost 6 bases, and 6 bases lay between the germline ends.

The chain uses TRBV5-4 and TRBJ2-2; D possibly corresponds to TRBD2 (5 bases). Germline V gene lookup returns CDR1 SGHNT and CDR2 YYREEE (reference sequence). The CDR3 spans 17 residues. V dropped 0 bases and J dropped 0 bases, with 12 bases sitting between them. The CDR3 loop reads CASSLDYPGSNTGELFF. CDR3 coding DNA: TGTGCCAGCAGCTTGGATTACCCGGGATCGAACACCGGGGAGCTGTTTTTT.

The chain links TRBV5-1 to TRBJ2-3; perhaps TRBD2 as D (6 bases). Trimming cost V 0 bases and J 2 bases, with 10 bases left between them. The CDR3 runs to 15 residues. Germline CDR1 and CDR2: SGHRS and YFSETQ. The CDR3 DNA follows: TGCGCCAGCAGCTTGGTTGGCGGGAACACAGATACGCAGTATTTT. Protein sequence: CASSLVGGNTDTQYF.

V is TRBV6-6 and J is TRBJ1-2; maybe TRBD1 (6 bases). The CDR3 contains 12 residues. Trimming stripped 8 bases from V and 8 bases from J, with 15 bases between. Germline CDR1 and CDR2: MNHNY and SVGAGI (reference sequence). CDR3 sequence reads: CASLGGFGGYTF. The DNA for the CDR3 is TGTGCCAGCCTCGGGGGCTTCGGAGGCTACACCTTC.

This clone occurred a few times. The genes are TRBV28 and TRBJ2-7; weak D call: TRBD2 (5 bases). Germline CDR1 is MDHEN and CDR2 is SYDVKM. The ends were cut back, 6 bases at V and 2 bases at J, with 8 bases in the middle. This CDR3 region has 12 residues. The DNA for the CDR3 is TGTGCCAGCAGACCCGGGGCCTACGAGCAGTACTTC. It yields the protein CASRPGAYEQYF.

This chain joins TRBV10-1 and TRBJ2-7; 9 bases are shared with TRBD2. V lost 5 bases, J lost 2 bases, and 19 bases stayed unmatched. Germline V gene lookup returns CDR1 WNHNN and CDR2 SYGVQD (reference sequence). This CDR3 comprises 19 residues. CDR3 loop: CASSIEAGDSGSDPYEQYF. CDR3 DNA: TGCGCCAGCAGTATAGAAGCGGGGGATAGCGGGAGTGATCCCTACGAGCAGTACTTC.

This clone was seen only once. V is TRBV28 and J is TRBJ2-2, with TRBD1 identical over 8 bases. V lost 4 bases and J lost 7; bases outside the gene matches: 17. Germline lookup yields CDR1 MDHEN and CDR2 SYDVKM. The CDR3 is 18 residues long. CDR3 residues: CASSSLDRGTQVGGELFF. As DNA, the CDR3 is TGTGCCAGCAGTTCCCTTGACAGGGGAACACAGGTCGGCGGGGAGCTGTTTTTT.

The gene calls are TRBV25-1 and TRBJ1-5, with D possibly TRBD1 on 5 matching bases. CDR1 MGHDK and CDR2 SYGVNS come from the germline V gene. The V gene lost 4 bases and the J gene lost 6 bases, with 7 bases spanning the gap. CDR3 length equals 12 residues. The CDR3 protein is CASSVTGQPQHF. CDR3 nucleotide sequence: TGTGCCAGCAGTGTTACAGGTCAGCCCCAGCATTTT.